In this sample, the clone carrying this T cell receptor beta chain turned up once. Its antigen is unidentified. Sampling consisted of one heparinised blood draw per donor, averaging about 110 mL. Of the isolated RNA, all was reverse transcribed, and so the sequenced material was expressed TCRB transcripts. Samples of naive, central memory and regulatory T cells yielded a mean of around 3.8 million reads. The repertoire was sequenced with immunoSEQ multiplex PCR; TCRdb's copy has only in-frame clones and lacks some. The table includes 500,000 to 800,000 clones, around 12% detected once. Looked up from germline, CDR1 is MDHEN and CDR2 is SYDVKM. This CDR3 region has 13 residues. V lost 3 bases to trimming and J lost 7 bases, with 7 bases between them. The sample is drawn from a study of beta chain features in type 1 diabetes. On the study more broadly: Sorted cells numbering around 100,000,000 were examined across all samples.

Study results and caveats: Within each of all four CD4+ subsets, Type 1 diabetes patients had TCRB CDR3s that were moderately but significantly shorter.

The V gene is TRBV28, the J gene TRBJ1-6, with unresolved D. Source material: naive CD4+ T cells from blood. The origin of this receptor is a man aged 25 to 40 with type 1 diabetes. CDR3 in amino acids: CASSFQRNSPLHF. The CDR3 bases are TGTGCCAGCAGTTTTCAGAGGAATTCACCCCTCCACTTT.